The next 30 T cell receptor beta chains were all read from a single sample in a study of CD8 T cells in ankylosing spondylitis. Each CDR3 protein gets one entry after TCRdb re-called the 5' RACE reads with MiXCR. This sample has 220,000 or so distinct CDR3 sequences, with about 10% found just once. The sequencing input was blood, either unsorted or a sorted T cell fraction (not recorded which). The receptors were gathered from a male donor with ankylosing spondylitis or in good health (not recorded which).

Turning to this clonotype: A single base separates this from a much larger clone, so it may be a read error. The chain is built from TRBV3-1 and TRBJ2-7, with 8 bases aligning to TRBD2. The CDR3 covers 14 residues. V trimming: 4 bases; J trimming: 5 bases; junction bases outside the gene matches: 7. Germline loops: CDR1 LGHDT, CDR2 YNNKEL (reference sequence). CDR3 sequence: CASSPLGRDNEQYF. Written as DNA, the CDR3 is TGTGCCAGCAGCCCCCTCGGGAGGGATAACGAGCAGTACTTC.

There are many counts of this clonotype. This chain links TRBV7-6 with TRBJ2-5, with a possible D match to TRBD2 (7 bases). The germline V gene has CDR1 SGHVS and CDR2 FNYEAQ. The CDR3 length is 16 residues. Trimming removed 1 base at V and 1 base at J, with 13 bases between. CDR3 region: CASSLGRGGGQETQYF. The CDR3 region has the DNA TGTGCCAGCAGCTTAGGACGGGGAGGGGGCCAAGAGACCCAGTACTTC. The whole variable domain, filled in from reference TRBV7-6 and TRBJ2-5, reads GAGVSQSPRYKVTKRGQDVALRCDPISGHVSLYWYRQALGQGPEFLTYFNYEAQQDKSGLPNDRFSAERPEGSISTLTIQRTEQRDSAMYRCASSLGRGGGQETQYFGPGTRLLVL.

This clonotype was found many times. V and J are TRBV5-6 and TRBJ2-6; D is undetermined. From germline, CDR1 is SGHDT and CDR2 YYEEEE. The CDR3 has 15 residues. Trimming took off 2 bases at V and 2 bases at J, with 8 bases between the two ends. CDR3 DNA: TGTGCCAGCAGCTTAGGTTCTCCTGGGGCCAACGTCCTGACTTTC. This encodes CASSLGSPGANVLTF.

This chain joins TRBV20-1 and TRBJ1-2, with D uncertain. CDR1 is DFQATT, CDR2 SNEGSKA, per germline (reference sequence). V was cut by 6 bases and J by 8 bases, with 19 bases left in between. The length of the CDR3 is 13 residues. CDR3 region: CSASATITLGYTF. The CDR3 region has the DNA TGCAGTGCCTCAGCGACTATCACCCTGGGCTACACCTTC.

This clonotype was recorded many times. The chain carries TRBV7-6 and TRBJ2-7; possibly TRBD2 for D (6 bases). Trimming pared 4 bases from V and 0 bases from J, leaving 10 bases between. CDR1 is SGHVS and CDR2 is FNYEAQ in the germline V gene. This CDR3 is built from 14 residues. In DNA, the CDR3 is TGTGCCAGCAGCTCGGAGGGAAACTCCTACGAGCAGTACTTC. Translating gives CASSSEGNSYEQYF.

This clonotype occurred a few times. The rearrangement links TRBV7-9 to TRBJ2-5; 8 nucleotides line up with TRBD1. Germline CDR1 SEHNR, CDR2 FQNEAQ (reference sequence). V was pared by 5 bases and J by 5 bases, with 10 bases of the junction left unmatched. This CDR3 has 15 residues. CDR3 nucleotide sequence: TGTGCCAGCAGCGACTCGGACAGGGTAGCGGAGACCCAGTACTTC. Encoded protein: CASSDSDRVAETQYF.

The genes are TRBV20-1 and TRBJ2-2; 11 nucleotides match TRBD2. V trimming: 7 bases; J trimming: 5 bases; junction bases outside the gene matches: 6. The CDR3 length is 14 residues. The germline gives CDR1 DFQATT, CDR2 SNEGSKA (reference sequence). The CDR3 DNA is TGCAGTGTCCTGGGACTAGCGGAAACCGGGGAGCTGTTTTTT. As protein: CSVLGLAETGELFF.

The chain has TRBV5-1 and TRBJ1-1, with D possibly being TRBD1 (5 bases). CDR3 length equals 13 residues. V was clipped by 7 bases and J by 1 base, with 11 bases between them. Germline CDR1 reads SGHRS; CDR2 reads YFSETQ. This chain's CDR3 is CASSGAGNTEAFF. The CDR3 bases are TGCGCCAGCTCTGGGGCAGGGAACACTGAAGCTTTCTTT.

This clonotype was detected ten times or more. The rearrangement links TRBV30 to TRBJ2-2; D is ambiguous. This CDR3 has 15 amino acids. V lost 0 bases and J lost 4, with 12 bases in between. Germline V gene lookup returns CDR1 GTSNPN and CDR2 SVGIG (reference sequence). DNA of the CDR3: TGTGCCTGGAGTGTACTTGGTGGTGGCACCGGGGAGCTGTTTTTT. This encodes CAWSVLGGGTGELFF.

About this clonotype itself: This clone may be a read error of a much larger clone one base away. The chain links TRBV5-1 to TRBJ2-5; the D gene is possibly TRBD2 (5 bases). This CDR3 contains 14 residues. Deletions cut 3 bases from V and 9 bases from J, with 18 bases between. Germline CDR1 SGHRS, CDR2 YFSETQ. CDR3 residues: CASSYRGDGEPQYF. Written as DNA, the CDR3 is TGCGCCAGCAGCTACCGCGGAGACGGGGAGCCCCAGTACTTC. Combining the CDR3 with reference TRBV5-1 and TRBJ2-5 gives the whole variable domain KAGVTQTPRYLIKTRGQQVTLSCSPISGHRSVSWYQQTPGQGLQFLFEYFSETQRNKGNFPGRFSGRQFSNSRSEMNVSTLELGDSALYLCASSYRGDGEPQYFGPGTRLLVL.

This clonotype was recorded at least ten times. Mismatch with germline at one junction end may stem from a read error. The chain has TRBV7-3 and TRBJ2-2; 13 bases are shared with TRBD2. The CDR3 runs to 16 residues. Germline V gives CDR1 SGHTA, CDR2 FQGTGA. CDR3 DNA sequence: TGTGCCAGCAGCGTAACTAGCGGGGGGGCCACCGGGGAGCTGTTTTTT. Protein: CASSVTSGGATGELFF.

This clonotype was recorded a few times. The chain combines TRBV5-1 with TRBJ2-2, with 9 bases lining up with TRBD1. Losses at the gene ends were 4 bases for V and 4 bases for J; bases not matched to a gene: 5. The CDR3 runs 15 residues. Germline assignment: CDR1 SGHRS and CDR2 YFSETQ. Here the CDR3 DNA reads TGCGCCAGCAGCATGGGACAGGGCGGCACCGGGGAGCTGTTTTTT. This sequence encodes CASSMGQGGTGELFF.

The chain has TRBV20-1 and TRBJ1-1; D may be TRBD1 (6 bases). Germline CDR1 is DFQATT and CDR2 is SNEGSKA (reference sequence). V dropped 5 bases and J dropped 1 base, with 11 bases sitting between them. The CDR3 contains 13 residues. The CDR3 protein is CSAGGQTNTEAFF. The CDR3 nucleotides read TGCAGTGCTGGCGGACAGACGAACACTGAAGCTTTCTTT.

This clonotype was recorded at least ten times. J is TRBJ1-1 and V is TRBV27, with a weak D call TRBD1 (6 bases). The CDR3 sequence is 14 residues long. V was trimmed by 4 bases and J by 1 base, leaving 10 bases between them. Looked up from germline, CDR1 is MNHEY and CDR2 is SMNVEV (reference sequence). CDR3: CASSSTGANTEAFF. In DNA, the CDR3 is TGTGCCAGCAGTTCCACGGGGGCGAACACTGAAGCTTTCTTT.

V usage is TRBV7-9 and J usage is TRBJ1-2; TRBD1 is a possible D gene (6 bases). V was pared by 5 bases and J by 5 bases, with 15 bases between. Germline loops: CDR1 SEHNR, CDR2 FQNEAQ (reference sequence). The CDR3 runs 14 residues. Here the CDR3 reads CASSLTGTPYGYTF. The CDR3 bases are TGTGCCAGCAGCCTTACCGGGACACCTTATGGCTACACCTTC.

The chain recombines TRBV12-2 with TRBJ2-7; TRBD1 is the table's D call and was not checked against the DNA. TRBV12-2 is reported as a pseudogene. The CDR3 has 13 residues. The CDR3 DNA sequence: TGTGCAAGTCGCTTAGGGGGGGCCTACGAGCAGTACTTC. It specifies CASRLGGAYEQYF.

The sample holds many counts of this clonotype. The chain has TRBV5-1 and TRBJ2-3; the D gene is possibly TRBD2 (6 bases). This CDR3 has 14 residues. Germline CDR1 SGHRS, CDR2 YFSETQ. V was pared by 3 bases and J by 2 bases, with 10 bases between. DNA of the CDR3: TGCGCCAGCAGCTCGGGACTTACCACAGATACGCAGTATTTT. This translates into CASSSGLTTDTQYF.

At least ten counts were recorded for this clonotype. The chain has TRBV9 and TRBJ2-1; no clear D. Trimming left V 0 bases short and J 5 bases short, with 9 bases between. This CDR3 contains 14 residues. The V gene's germline CDR1 is SGDLS and CDR2 YYNGEE. The CDR3 is CASSVEFLNNEQFF. The DNA of the CDR3 is TGTGCCAGCAGCGTAGAATTTCTGAACAATGAGCAGTTCTTC.

V is TRBV5-1 and J is TRBJ2-3; maybe TRBD2 (6 bases). Germline lookup yields CDR1 SGHRS and CDR2 YFSETQ. The length of the CDR3 is 16 residues. V was pared by 4 bases and J by 2 bases, with 17 bases between. The CDR3 sequence: CASSLTSNLATDTQYF. The CDR3 bases are TGCGCCAGCAGCCTTACTAGCAACCTAGCCACAGATACGCAGTATTTT.

The chain recombines TRBV6-2 or TRBV6-3 with TRBJ1-6, with 9 positions matching TRBD1. Germline V gene lookup returns CDR1 MNHEY and CDR2 SVGEGT. V trimming: 7 bases; J trimming: 7 bases; junction bases outside the gene matches: 8. CDR3 length equals 15 residues. DNA for the CDR3: TGTGCCAGCACCAGTCCGGGACAGGGCAATTCACCCCTCCACTTT. This gives the protein CASTSPGQGNSPLHF.

As regards this clonotype: A much larger clone lies one base from this, so it may be a read error. As DNA, the CDR3 is TGTGCCAGCAGCACGGAAGTCAATACCATAAACTATGGCGACACCTTC. Translating gives CASSTEVNTINYGDTF. The V gene is TRBV7-2, the J gene TRBJ1-2, with D hard to call. This CDR3 region has 16 residues. The germline gives CDR1 SGHTA, CDR2 FQGNSA.

V is TRBV5-1 and J is TRBJ1-1; the D is unclear. V lost 5 bases, J lost 1 base, and 12 bases lay in between. The CDR3 loop spans 14 amino acids. The V gene's germline CDR1 is SGHRS and CDR2 YFSETQ. This CDR3 is CASSSTLGNTEAFF. The CDR3, as DNA: TGCGCCAGCAGTTCGACTTTAGGGAACACTGAAGCTTTCTTT.

This clonotype was picked up many times. This rearrangement joins TRBV6-5 to TRBJ1-2; D is undetermined. The CDR3 extends over 12 amino acids. V was shortened by 0 bases and J by 7 bases, with 6 bases between the two germline ends. Germline CDR1 and CDR2: MNHEY and SVGAGI. The CDR3 reads CASSYSGAGYTF. CDR3 coding DNA: TGTGCCAGCAGTTACTCAGGAGCTGGCTACACCTTC.

This clonotype has ten or more counts. This chain joins TRBV6-1 and TRBJ1-4; D perhaps matches TRBD1 (5 bases). Trimming shortened V by 6 bases and J by 5 bases, and 13 bases separated the two germline ends. The CDR3 extends over 14 amino acids. Per germline, CDR1 MNHNS and CDR2 SASEGT. The CDR3 nucleotides are TGTGCCAGCAGCAGAGACAGTATCAATGAAAAACTGTTTTTT. This gives the protein CASSRDSINEKLFF.

This clonotype was recorded at least ten times. V gene TRBV29-1 combines with J gene TRBJ2-1; 8 bases agree with TRBD2. CDR3 length equals 14 residues. Germline V CDR1 and CDR2: SQVTM, ANQGSEA. V shed 4 bases, J shed 9 bases, and the junction held 11 bases outside the gene matches. The CDR3: CSVGLPGGRREQFF. In DNA, the CDR3 is TGCAGCGTTGGGTTACCGGGGGGGCGGCGTGAGCAGTTCTTC.

This clonotype was counted a few times. The chain links TRBV7-3 to TRBJ1-3, with D hard to call. Deletions cut 2 bases from V and 4 bases from J, with 15 bases between. This CDR3 is 16 amino acids long. Per the germline V gene, CDR1 is SGHTA and CDR2 is FQGTGA. CDR3 region: CASSLGVSAVGNTIYF. The DNA of the CDR3 is TGTGCCAGCAGCTTAGGGGTCTCGGCGGTGGGAAACACCATATATTTT.

This sequence joins TRBV12-3 or TRBV12-4 and TRBJ2-3; tentatively, D is TRBD2 (5 bases). The CDR3 covers 12 residues. Trimming cost V 4 bases and J 6 bases, with 8 bases left between them. This CDR3 is CASSYPGDTQYF. The CDR3 DNA reads TGTGCCAGCAGTTACCCGGGGGATACGCAGTATTTT.

This clonotype was observed a handful of times. The chain has TRBV5-4 and TRBJ1-3; D not certain. Germline V CDR1 and CDR2: SGHNT, YYREEE (reference sequence). V lost 0 bases to trimming and J lost 3 bases, with 10 bases between them. This CDR3 has 15 amino acids. DNA for the CDR3: TGTGCCAGCAGCTTGGAAGGATGGAGTGGAAACACCATATATTTT. It codes for CASSLEGWSGNTIYF.

This clonotype was counted many times. The J gene is TRBJ2-7, the V gene TRBV7-2; possibly TRBD2 for D (5 bases). Germline V gives CDR1 SGHTA, CDR2 FQGNSA. V lost 1 base and J 3 bases, leaving 13 bases between the germline ends. CDR3 length equals 15 residues. The CDR3 is CASSLDAEVGYEQYF. The CDR3 DNA reads TGTGCCAGCAGCTTAGATGCGGAGGTAGGCTACGAGCAGTACTTC. Full variable domain (missing parts from reference TRBV7-2 and TRBJ2-7): GAGVSQSPSNKVTEKGKDVELRCDPISGHTALYWYRQSLGQGLEFLIYFQGNSAPDKSGLPSDRFSAERTGGSVSTLTIQRTQQEDSAVYLCASSLDAEVGYEQYFGPGTRLTVT.

This clonotype was observed many times. V gene TRBV12-3 or TRBV12-4 combines with J gene TRBJ1-5; D is perhaps TRBD1 (6 bases). Trimming took off 5 bases at V and 0 bases at J, with 11 bases between the two ends. This CDR3 spans 15 amino acids. The CDR3 spells CASSDRSYSNQPQHF. The CDR3 DNA follows: TGTGCCAGCAGTGACAGGTCTTATAGCAATCAGCCCCAGCATTTT.